A selection of T cell receptor beta chains follows, all from one sample in a study of blood T cell repertoires in COVID-19. Repertoires were generated with immunoSEQ multiplex PCR, while TCRdb's copy carries only in-frame clones and drops some. The table has fewer than 200,000 clones, more than 70% seen once. Sequencing was carried out using peripheral blood. The receptors derive from a woman aged 70-85 years who had recovered from COVID-19. CDR3s include the opening cysteine and the closing phenylalanine or tryptophan. The D gene is left open where the match is weak. A clone size is listed for some rows: how often the clone was seen (once, few, many), or a class if it is expanded.

J: TRBJ2-1; D: -; V: TRBV7-2; size: -; CDR3: CASSLPGRGNEQFF; DNA: TGTGCCAGCAGCTTGCCCGGGAGAGGTAATGAGCAGTTCTTC
J: TRBJ2-2; D: TRBD2; V: TRBV29-1; size: -; CDR3: CSVEGASGSPYTGELFF; DNA: TGCAGCGTTGAAGGGGCTAGCGGGAGCCCCTACACCGGGGAGCTGTTTTTT
J: TRBJ1-4; D: -; V: TRBV6-5; size: -; CDR3: CASSYGGAGENEKLFF; DNA: TGTGCCAGCAGTTACGGTGGGGCAGGGGAAAATGAAAAACTGTTTTTT
J: TRBJ2-7; D: -; V: TRBV6-6; size: -; CDR3: CASSPRLVPYEQYF; DNA: TGTGCCAGCAGTCCCCGTCTAGTGCCCTACGAGCAGTACTTC
J: TRBJ2-3; D: TRBD2; V: TRBV5-1; size: -; CDR3: CASSPGGVDTDTQYF; DNA: TGCGCCAGCAGCCCCGGGGGGGTGGATACAGATACGCAGTATTTT
J: TRBJ1-1; D: -; V: TRBV18; size: -; CDR3: CASSEIRDTEAFF; DNA: TGTGCCAGCTCCGAAATCAGGGACACTGAAGCTTTCTTT
J: TRBJ2-1; D: -; V: TRBV4-2; size: -; CDR3: CASSQESGNSYNEQFF; DNA: TGTGCCAGCAGCCAAGAATCGGGGAACTCCTACAATGAGCAGTTCTTC
J: TRBJ2-5; D: TRBD2; V: TRBV5-1; size: -; CDR3: CASSPGGGETQYF; DNA: TGCGCCAGCAGCCCCGGCGGGGGGGAGACCCAGTACTTC
J: TRBJ2-7; D: TRBD2; V: TRBV2; size: -; CDR3: CASKPDGGGYYEQYF; DNA: TGTGCCAGCAAGCCCGATGGGGGGGGATACTACGAGCAGTACTTC
J: TRBJ1-1; D: -; V: TRBV2; size: few; CDR3: CASRQGQYTEAFF; DNA: TGTGCCAGCAGACAAGGACAGTACACTGAAGCTTTCTTT
J: TRBJ2-1; D: TRBD2; V: TRBV28; size: -; CDR3: CASSPRPDPGLTYNEQFF; DNA: TGTGCCAGCAGTCCAAGGCCGGACCCGGGACTAACCTACAATGAGCAGTTCTTC
J: TRBJ1-1; D: TRBD1; V: TRBV2; size: -; CDR3: CASSEWRDREGTFF; DNA: TGTGCCAGCAGTGAATGGCGGGACAGGGAGGGAACTTTCTTT
J: TRBJ1-2; D: TRBD1; V: TRBV5-6; size: -; CDR3: CASSSPGQEVHGYTF; DNA: TGTGCCAGCAGCTCACCGGGACAGGAGGTCCATGGCTACACCTTC
J: TRBJ1-5; D: -; V: TRBV29-1; size: -; CDR3: CSVGADSNQPQHF; DNA: TGCAGCGTTGGTGCGGATAGCAATCAGCCCCAGCATTTT
J: TRBJ1-2; D: TRBD1; V: TRBV6-5; size: -; CDR3: CASTKDRANYGYTF; DNA: TGTGCCAGCACCAAGGACAGGGCTAACTATGGCTACACCTTC
J: TRBJ1-3; D: -; V: TRBV10-3; size: -; CDR3: CAISEARGGSSGNTIYF; DNA: TGTGCCATCAGTGAGGCCCGGGGGGGCAGCTCTGGAAACACCATATATTTT
J: TRBJ1-2; D: -; V: TRBV27; size: -; CDR3: CASSFWVGEANYGYTF; DNA: TGTGCCAGCAGTTTTTGGGTCGGGGAAGCTAACTATGGCTACACCTTC
J: TRBJ2-5; D: TRBD1; V: TRBV25-1; size: -; CDR3: CASRAGTGLGETQYF; DNA: TGTGCCAGCAGAGCCGGGACAGGGCTGGGGGAGACCCAGTACTTC
J: TRBJ1-1; D: -; V: TRBV5-5; size: -; CDR3: CASSLWERTEAFF; DNA: TGTGCCAGCAGCTTGTGGGAGAGGACTGAAGCTTTCTTT
J: TRBJ2-2; D: -; V: TRBV5-1; size: -; CDR3: CASSFQGLGTGELFF; DNA: TGCGCCAGCAGCTTTCAGGGGCTGGGCACCGGGGAGCTGTTTTTT
J: TRBJ2-1; D: -; V: TRBV6-6; size: -; CDR3: CASSKGLQAPNEQFF; DNA: TGTGCCAGCAGTAAGGGACTCCAAGCCCCCAATGAGCAGTTCTTC
J: TRBJ1-6; D: -; V: TRBV12-5; size: once; CDR3: CASGLARDGGNSPLHF; DNA: TGTGCTAGTGGTTTGGCACGGGACGGGGGAAATTCACCCCTCCACTTT
J: TRBJ1-5; D: TRBD1; V: TRBV7-9; size: once; CDR3: CASSGQGGQPQHF; DNA: TGTGCCAGCAGCGGACAGGGTGGACAGCCCCAGCATTTT
J: TRBJ1-2; D: TRBD1; V: TRBV19; size: -; CDR3: CASSPPPDRARGYTF; DNA: TGTGCCAGTAGTCCACCCCCGGACAGGGCCCGTGGCTACACCTTC
J: TRBJ1-3; D: -; V: TRBV9; size: -; CDR3: CASSPSGGSGNTIYF; DNA: TGTGCCAGCAGCCCTTCAGGAGGGTCGGGAAACACCATATATTTT
J: TRBJ2-1; D: -; V: TRBV1; size: -; CDR3: CTSSQGGAKWCNEQFF; DNA: TGCACCAGCAGCCAAGGTGGGGCGAAGTGGTGTAATGAGCAGTTCTTC
J: TRBJ2-7; D: TRBD2; V: TRBV27; size: -; CDR3: CASSAWTSGAYEQYF; DNA: TGTGCCAGCAGTGCCTGGACTAGCGGGGCCTACGAGCAGTACTTC
J: TRBJ2-7; D: TRBD1; V: TRBV10-1; size: few; CDR3: CATRGPDLHEQYF; DNA: TGCGCCACCAGGGGGCCTGACTTACACGAGCAGTACTTC
J: TRBJ1-1; D: TRBD1; V: TRBV7-9; size: -; CDR3: CASSERWSGGAGTEAFF; DNA: TGTGCCAGCAGCGAGAGGTGGTCAGGGGGCGCGGGGACTGAAGCTTTCTTT
J: TRBJ2-5; D: -; V: TRBV10-2; size: -; CDR3: CASTQSGTEQETQYF; DNA: TGCGCCAGCACACAAAGTGGAACAGAACAAGAGACCCAGTACTTC
J: TRBJ2-7; D: TRBD1; V: TRBV18; size: -; CDR3: CASSPLGQGSYEQYF; DNA: TGTGCCAGCTCACCACTAGGACAGGGCAGCTACGAGCAGTACTTC
J: TRBJ2-3; D: TRBD2; V: TRBV29-1; size: -; CDR3: CSADAGLAADTQYF; DNA: TGCAGCGCAGACGCGGGACTAGCGGCAGATACGCAGTATTTT
J: TRBJ2-7; D: -; V: TRBV5-4; size: once; CDR3: CASSQPQGYEQYF; DNA: TGTGCCAGCAGCCAACCACAGGGCTACGAGCAGTACTTC
J: TRBJ2-7; D: TRBD1; V: TRBV7-9; size: -; CDR3: CASSLGDRGYEQYF; DNA: TGTGCCAGCAGCTTGGGGGACAGGGGCTACGAGCAGTACTTC
J: TRBJ2-7; D: TRBD2; V: TRBV4-2; size: -; CDR3: CASSPGTLGLAGGEQYF; DNA: TGTGCCAGCAGCCCCGGGACCCTGGGACTAGCGGGAGGGGAGCAGTACTTC
J: TRBJ1-5; D: -; V: TRBV10-3; size: -; CDR3: CAISETGNSNQPQHF; DNA: TGTGCCATCAGTGAGACAGGCAATAGCAATCAGCCCCAGCATTTT
J: TRBJ2-1; D: TRBD2; V: TRBV3-1/TRBV3-2; size: -; CDR3: CASSPSWGTSGRDYNEQFF; DNA: TGTGCCAGCAGCCCCTCCTGGGGGACTAGCGGGAGGGACTACAATGAGCAGTTCTTC
J: TRBJ2-3; D: TRBD2; V: TRBV5-1; size: -; CDR3: CASRGEEGTDTQYF; DNA: TGCGCCAGCCGGGGGGAGGAGGGCACAGATACGCAGTATTTT
J: TRBJ1-1; D: -; V: TRBV7-9; size: -; CDR3: CASSLEGGTEAFF; DNA: TGTGCCAGCAGCTTAGAGGGAGGTACTGAAGCTTTCTTT
J: TRBJ1-2; D: -; V: TRBV5-1; size: -; CDR3: CASSLGQGLGYTF; DNA: TGCGCCAGCAGCTTGGGTCAGGGGCTCGGCTACACCTTC
J: TRBJ1-3; D: -; V: TRBV18; size: -; CDR3: CASSPPAEILYF; DNA: TGTGCCAGCTCACCACCAGCGGAAATCCTATATTTT
J: TRBJ2-1; D: -; V: TRBV6-1; size: once; CDR3: CASSDTSSPSYNEQFF; DNA: TGTGCCAGCAGTGATACTAGCTCCCCTTCCTACAATGAGCAGTTCTTC
J: TRBJ2-7; D: TRBD2; V: TRBV28; size: few; CDR3: CASSPPASGRGEQYF; DNA: TGTGCCAGCAGCCCCCCGGCTAGCGGGAGGGGCGAGCAGTACTTC
J: TRBJ2-1; D: TRBD2; V: TRBV5-1; size: -; CDR3: CASSWGTSYNEQFF; DNA: TGCGCCAGCAGCTGGGGGACTAGCTACAATGAGCAGTTCTTC
J: TRBJ2-1; D: TRBD2; V: TRBV7-2; size: few; CDR3: CASSSISGSWNEQFF; DNA: TGTGCCAGCAGCTCGATTAGCGGGAGTTGGAATGAGCAGTTCTTC
J: TRBJ1-1; D: -; V: TRBV19; size: -; CDR3: CASSGQSRDEAFF; DNA: TGTGCCAGTAGCGGACAGAGTCGTGATGAAGCTTTCTTT
J: TRBJ1-2; D: -; V: TRBV7-9; size: -; CDR3: CASSQGAHYGYTF; DNA: TGTGCCAGCAGCCAAGGGGCCCACTATGGCTACACCTTC
J: TRBJ2-1; D: TRBD2; V: TRBV9; size: -; CDR3: CASSPGGSRGEQFF; DNA: TGTGCCAGCAGCCCGGGGGGTAGCCGGGGTGAGCAGTTCTTC
J: TRBJ2-3; D: -; V: TRBV6-2/TRBV6-3; size: once; CDR3: CASSYPVGVAPRGDTQYF; DNA: TGTGCCAGCAGTTACCCGGTGGGTGTGGCGCCTCGGGGAGATACGCAGTATTTT
J: TRBJ1-2; D: -; V: TRBV11-2; size: once; CDR3: CASSLGGPGYTF; DNA: TGTGCCAGCAGCTTAGGGGGGCCTGGCTACACCTTC